This entry is about one TCR beta chain. Antigen specificity is unknown. The read ends 3 residues before the CDR3 terminus; that terminus is restored from the germline J gene. V was pared by 2 bases and J by 4 bases, with 7 bases between. Germline-derived CDR1 and CDR2 are KGHDR and SFDVKD. CDR3 size: 13 residues. The sample is drawn from a study of T cells in women clearing cervical HPV infection. The assay was immunoSEQ multiplex PCR, and TCRdb's table has in-frame clones only and misses some. In all, the sample yields nearly 20,000 clones. Notes on the study in general: Associations may precede or follow infection; HPV-specific or memory T cells were not isolated. Each sample's T-cell count was unknown, possibly confounding richness.

All donors had a single incident cervical HPV16 infection, not prevalent. This chain connects TRBV24-1 to TRBJ2-5; D is ambiguous. This receptor was taken from a woman aged 18-70 years with a cervical HPV16 infection that either progressed to CIN3+ or cleared (not recorded which). Sequences were obtained from blood buffy coat. CDR3 residues: CATSDSRVETQYF. The CDR3 bases that were read are TGTGCCACCAGTGATTCCCGGGTAGAGACC.